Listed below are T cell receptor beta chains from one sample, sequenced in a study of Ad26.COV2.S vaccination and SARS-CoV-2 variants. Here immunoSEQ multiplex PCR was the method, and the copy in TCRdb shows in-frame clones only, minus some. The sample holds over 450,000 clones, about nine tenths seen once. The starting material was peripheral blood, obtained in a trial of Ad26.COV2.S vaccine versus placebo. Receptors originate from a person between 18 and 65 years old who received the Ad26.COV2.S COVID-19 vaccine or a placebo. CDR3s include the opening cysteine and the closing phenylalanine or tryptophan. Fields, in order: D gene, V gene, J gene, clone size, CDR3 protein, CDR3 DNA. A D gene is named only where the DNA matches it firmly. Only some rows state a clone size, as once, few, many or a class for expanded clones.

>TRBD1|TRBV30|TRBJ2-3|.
CAGNRGMYSTDTQYF
TGTGCCGGAAACAGGGGAATGTATAGCACAGATACGCAGTATTTT
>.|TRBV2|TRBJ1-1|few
CASRAGGAAKAFF
TGTGCCAGCAGAGCCGGGGGGGCTGCGAAAGCTTTCTTT
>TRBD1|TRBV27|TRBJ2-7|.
CASSVDRGGNEQYF
TGTGCCAGCAGCGTAGACAGGGGCGGTAACGAGCAGTACTTC
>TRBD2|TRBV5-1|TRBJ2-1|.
CASSLDSSGGYNEQFF
TGCGCCAGCAGCTTGGACTCTAGCGGGGGGTACAATGAGCAGTTCTTC
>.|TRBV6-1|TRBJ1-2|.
CASSEDTLWHTF
TGTGCCAGCAGTGAGGACACTCTATGGCACACCTTC
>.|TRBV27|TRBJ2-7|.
CASSPTPPALSYEQYF
TGTGCCAGCAGTCCTACTCCCCCGGCCCTCTCCTACGAGCAGTACTTC
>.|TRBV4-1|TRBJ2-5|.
CASSQEEHRERGTQYF
TGCGCCAGCAGCCAAGAAGAACACAGGGAGAGAGGGACCCAGTACTTC
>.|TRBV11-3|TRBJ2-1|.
CASGRSDNEQFF
TGTGCCAGCGGCAGATCCGACAATGAGCAGTTCTTC
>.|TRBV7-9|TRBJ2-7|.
CASSPEGRQSYRSSYEQYF
TGTGCCAGCAGCCCCGAGGGGAGACAGAGTTACCGAAGCTCCTACGAGCAGTACTTC
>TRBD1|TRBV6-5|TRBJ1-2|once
CASSYSLGQGYGYTF
TGTGCCAGCAGTTACTCGCTGGGACAGGGTTATGGCTACACCTTC
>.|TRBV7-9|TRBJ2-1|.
CASSLGWGSTYNEQFF
TGTGCCAGCAGCTTAGGTTGGGGGAGCACCTACAATGAGCAGTTCTTC
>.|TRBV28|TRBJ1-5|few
CASRRGPVGQPQHF
TGTGCCAGCAGACGGGGACCCGTGGGGCAGCCCCAGCATTTT
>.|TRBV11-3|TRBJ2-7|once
CASSLEVAGSRSYEQYF
TGTGCCAGCAGCTTAGAGGTGGCTGGGTCCAGGTCCTACGAGCAGTACTTC
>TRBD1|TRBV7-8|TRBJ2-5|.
CASSPRGRRETQYF
TGTGCCAGCAGCCCCAGGGGGCGGAGAGAGACCCAGTACTTC
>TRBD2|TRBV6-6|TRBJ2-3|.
CASSSPTSGGTDTQYF
TGTGCCAGCAGTTCGCCGACTAGCGGAGGCACAGATACGCAGTATTTT
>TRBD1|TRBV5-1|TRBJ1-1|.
CASSPTGVLEAFF
TGCGCCAGCAGCCCGACAGGGGTGCTTGAAGCTTTCTTT
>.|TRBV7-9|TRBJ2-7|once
CASSLEFYEQYF
TGTGCCAGCAGCTTAGAATTCTACGAGCAGTACTTC
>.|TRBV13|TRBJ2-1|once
CASSLGGFIYNEQFF
TGTGCCAGCAGCTTAGGAGGCTTTATATACAATGAGCAGTTCTTC
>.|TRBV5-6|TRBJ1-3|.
CASSLAGPPSTGNTIYF
TGTGCCAGCAGCTTGGCTGGACCTCCGAGCACTGGAAACACCATATATTTT
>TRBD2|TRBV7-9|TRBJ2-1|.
CASSRSGVYNEQFF
TGTGCCAGCAGCCGCAGCGGGGTCTACAATGAGCAGTTCTTC
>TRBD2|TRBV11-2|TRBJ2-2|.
CASRPSGDNTGELFF
TGTGCCAGCAGGCCTAGCGGGGACAACACCGGGGAGCTGTTTTTT
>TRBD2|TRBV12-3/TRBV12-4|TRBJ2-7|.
CASRASGRYEQYF
TGTGCCAGCAGGGCTAGCGGGAGGTACGAGCAGTACTTC
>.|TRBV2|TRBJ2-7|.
CASSEAPDSYSYEQYF
TGTGCCAGCAGTGAAGCGCCTGACAGTTACTCCTACGAGCAGTACTTC
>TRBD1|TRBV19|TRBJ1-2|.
CASFPGTGGINYGYTF
TGTGCCAGCTTCCCGGGGACAGGGGGCATTAACTATGGCTACACCTTC
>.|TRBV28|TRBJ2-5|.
CASSLRSGYETQYF
TGTGCCAGCAGTTTAAGGTCAGGGTACGAGACCCAGTACTTC
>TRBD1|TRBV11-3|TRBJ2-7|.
CASSPGQGAQGEQYF
TGTGCCAGCAGCCCCGGACAGGGGGCGCAGGGCGAGCAGTACTTC
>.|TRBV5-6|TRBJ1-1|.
CASSLAWGTEAFF
TGTGCCAGCAGCTTGGCCTGGGGGACTGAAGCTTTCTTT
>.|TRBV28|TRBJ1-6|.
CASRPRVENSPLHF
TGTGCCAGCAGACCAAGGGTAGAGAATTCACCCCTCCACTTT
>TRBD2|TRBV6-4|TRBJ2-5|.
CASSDSMSSGGPPPSQETQYF
TGTGCCAGCAGTGACTCGATGTCAAGCGGGGGGCCTCCGCCTAGTCAAGAGACCCAGTACTTC
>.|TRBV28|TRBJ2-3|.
CASTKLGQEFTDTQYF
TGTGCCAGCACCAAACTCGGGCAGGAGTTCACAGATACGCAGTATTTT
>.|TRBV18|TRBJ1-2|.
CASSPTDGLNYGYTF
TGTGCCAGCTCACCTACGGACGGTTTGAACTATGGCTACACCTTC
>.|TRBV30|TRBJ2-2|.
CAWRYRAGDTGELFF
TGTGCCTGGAGGTACAGGGCGGGGGACACCGGGGAGCTGTTTTTT
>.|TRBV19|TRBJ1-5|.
CASSILGVGQGVSPQHF
TGTGCCAGTAGTATCCTTGGAGTGGGGCAGGGAGTGTCGCCCCAGCATTTT
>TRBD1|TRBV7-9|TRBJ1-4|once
CASSTRTGKATNEKLFF
TGTGCCAGCAGCACCCGGACAGGAAAAGCAACTAATGAAAAACTGTTTTTT
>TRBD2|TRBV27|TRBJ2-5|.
CASKPPKLGLAGQETQYF
TGTGCCAGCAAGCCCCCCAAACTTGGACTAGCGGGCCAAGAGACCCAGTACTTC
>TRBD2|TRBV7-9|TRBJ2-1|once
CASSLVDGTTSQGQFF
TGTGCCAGCAGCTTGGTCGATGGGACTACTAGCCAAGGGCAGTTCTTC
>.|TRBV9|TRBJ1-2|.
CASSPFGSSNYGYTF
TGTGCCAGCAGCCCCTTCGGATCGTCTAACTATGGCTACACCTTC
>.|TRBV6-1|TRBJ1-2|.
CASSEFGGDSNYGYTF
TGTGCCAGCAGTGAATTCGGAGGGGATTCTAACTATGGCTACACCTTC
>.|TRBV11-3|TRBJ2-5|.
CASVRGAVETQYF
TGTGCCAGCGTCCGGGGGGCCGTAGAGACCCAGTACTTC
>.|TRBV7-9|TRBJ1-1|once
CASSFSGDTEAFF
TGTGCCAGCAGCTTTTCTGGGGACACTGAAGCTTTCTTT
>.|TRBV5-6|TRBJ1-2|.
CASSLGPNRDQNYGYTF
TGTGCCAGCAGCTTGGGGCCAAACCGGGACCAGAACTATGGCTACACCTTC
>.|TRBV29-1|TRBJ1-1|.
CSVVHTEAFF
TGCAGCGTTGTACATACTGAAGCTTTCTTT
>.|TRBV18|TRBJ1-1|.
CASSPSPGSSGNTEAFF
TGTGCCAGCTCACCCTCCCCAGGGTCTTCTGGGAACACTGAAGCTTTCTTT
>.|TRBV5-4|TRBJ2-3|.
CASSPGLLTDTQYF
TGTGCCAGCAGCCCGGGACTTCTCACAGATACGCAGTATTTT
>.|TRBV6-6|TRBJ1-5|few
CASRGHTSNQPQHF
TGTGCCAGCAGAGGACATACTAGCAATCAGCCCCAGCATTTT
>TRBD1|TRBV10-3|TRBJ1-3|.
CATGGQGPGNTIYF
TGTGCCACCGGCGGACAGGGCCCCGGAAACACCATATATTTT
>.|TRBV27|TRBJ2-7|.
CASSAGPAGEQYF
TGTGCCAGCAGCGCCGGGCCAGCCGGCGAGCAGTACTTC
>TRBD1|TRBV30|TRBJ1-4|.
CAWTRGLNEKLFF
TGTGCCTGGACGAGGGGGCTGAATGAAAAACTGTTTTTT
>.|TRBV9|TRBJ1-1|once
CASSVDPGLEGTEAFF
TGTGCCAGCAGCGTAGATCCAGGTCTAGAGGGAACTGAAGCTTTCTTT
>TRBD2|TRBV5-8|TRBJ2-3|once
CASSLVLAGGDTQYF
TGTGCCAGCAGCTTGGTACTAGCGGGAGGAGATACGCAGTATTTT
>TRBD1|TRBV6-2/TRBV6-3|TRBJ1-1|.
CASSYRQGVRTEAFF
TGTGCCAGCAGTTACAGGCAGGGGGTGAGGACTGAAGCTTTCTTT
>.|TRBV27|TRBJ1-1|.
CASSPFTVDGGAFF
TGTGCCAGCAGTCCATTCACAGTGGACGGGGGAGCTTTCTTT
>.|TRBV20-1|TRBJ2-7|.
CSASVGSRSYEQYF
TGCAGTGCTAGTGTCGGTTCCAGATCCTACGAGCAGTACTTC
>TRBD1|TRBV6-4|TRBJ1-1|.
CASSDQGQLPLNTEAFF
TGTGCCAGCAGTGACCAGGGACAGTTGCCCCTGAACACTGAAGCTTTCTTT
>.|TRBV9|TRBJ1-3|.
CASSVAGRISGNTIYF
TGTGCCAGCAGCGTAGCCGGCAGAATATCTGGAAACACCATATATTTT